The clone carrying this TCR beta chain came up a few times. Its antigen is unidentified. The table came from immunoSEQ multiplex PCR; TCRdb's copy has only in-frame clones and leaves some out. The sample records 85,000 to 90,000 clones, roughly 86% being singletons. The data are from a study of T cell repertoires and HLA-DP antigens. Study-level background: Alloreactive CD4+ T cells targeted HLA-DP on transduced HeLa.

Study-wide results and limits: Against one allele, clones undetected before culture averaged about 34%; against the other, roughly 50%.

The sample taken for sequencing was CD4+ T cells from PBMCs. This TCR was sampled from a man aged 45-65 years in good health and CMV-seronegative.

CDR3 nucleotide sequence: TGTGCCAGCAGCCCGCGGACAGGGAATTACGAGCAGTACTTC. It specifies CASSPRTGNYEQYF. The gene calls are TRBV7-2 and TRBJ2-7; 8 positions agree with TRBD1. CDR3 length: 14 residues. With V trimmed by 5 bases and J by 4 bases, 7 bases remained unmatched. The germline V gene has CDR1 SGHTA and CDR2 FQGNSA.